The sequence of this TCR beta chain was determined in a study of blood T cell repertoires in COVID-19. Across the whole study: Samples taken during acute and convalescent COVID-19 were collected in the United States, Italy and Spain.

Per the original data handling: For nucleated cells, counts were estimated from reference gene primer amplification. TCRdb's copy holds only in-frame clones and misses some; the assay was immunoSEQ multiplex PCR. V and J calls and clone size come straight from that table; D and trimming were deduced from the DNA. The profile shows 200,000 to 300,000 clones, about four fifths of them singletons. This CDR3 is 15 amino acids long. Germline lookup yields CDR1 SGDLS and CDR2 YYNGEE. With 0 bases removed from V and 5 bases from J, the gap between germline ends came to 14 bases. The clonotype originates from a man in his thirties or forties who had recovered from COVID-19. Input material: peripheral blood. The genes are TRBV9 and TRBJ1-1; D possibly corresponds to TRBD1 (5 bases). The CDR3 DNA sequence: TGTGCCAGCAGCGTAGTTCAGGGTGGATGGACTGAAGCTTTCTTT. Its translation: CASSVVQGGWTEAFF.